This is a list of T cell receptor beta chains from one sample in a study of blood T cell repertoires in COVID-19. Assay used: immunoSEQ multiplex PCR; TCRdb lists only in-frame clones, some missing. The sample has tens of thousands of clones; approximately 84% are singletons. Sequencing was done on a sample of peripheral blood. The origin of the receptors is a woman older than 75 with acute or convalescent COVID-19. Both conserved end residues are trimmed from each CDR3. Each record gives: D gene, V gene, CDR3 protein. D genes are given only for firm matches.

d_gene: NA; v_gene: TRBV5-5; CDR3aa: ASSRGGGRIYNEQF
d_gene: TRBD2; v_gene: TRBV2; CDR3aa: ASRPGLANTGELF
d_gene: NA; v_gene: TRBV18; CDR3aa: ASSPPGDAKNIQY
d_gene: NA; v_gene: TRBV7-9; CDR3aa: ASSLGPSSNQPQH
d_gene: TRBD2; v_gene: TRBV27; CDR3aa: ASSLSGLADYEQY
d_gene: TRBD1; v_gene: TRBV11-2; CDR3aa: ASSFGTANQPQH
d_gene: NA; v_gene: TRBV5-6; CDR3aa: ASTMRVNTEAF
d_gene: NA; v_gene: TRBV5-4; CDR3aa: ASSLTDTGELF
d_gene: NA; v_gene: TRBV5-1; CDR3aa: ASSLEGVGTEAF
d_gene: TRBD1; v_gene: TRBV28; CDR3aa: ASKAPIGTGIRGYT
d_gene: TRBD2; v_gene: TRBV6-5; CDR3aa: ASSRTSGSPGEQH
d_gene: NA; v_gene: TRBV2; CDR3aa: ASSAQVHYGYT
d_gene: NA; v_gene: TRBV4-1; CDR3aa: ASSQDWRGSYNEQF
d_gene: TRBD2; v_gene: TRBV19; CDR3aa: ASSMWSGGSYEQY
d_gene: NA; v_gene: TRBV27; CDR3aa: ASRGQSDSNQPQH
d_gene: TRBD1; v_gene: TRBV9; CDR3aa: ASSVEGQGGTGELF
d_gene: NA; v_gene: TRBV27; CDR3aa: ASSPTSNGNTIY
d_gene: TRBD1; v_gene: TRBV7-9; CDR3aa: ASSSAAGTEKTGELF
d_gene: NA; v_gene: TRBV7-9; CDR3aa: ASSPQGSAYGYT
d_gene: NA; v_gene: TRBV23-1; CDR3aa: ASSLQGYEQY
d_gene: TRBD1; v_gene: TRBV18; CDR3aa: ASSLQGGNQPQH
d_gene: TRBD1; v_gene: TRBV6-5; CDR3aa: ASGYRGEKLF
d_gene: NA; v_gene: TRBV30; CDR3aa: AWSVRGGGAF
d_gene: TRBD2; v_gene: TRBV6-2/TRBV6-3; CDR3aa: ASSRPGLAGLETQY
d_gene: TRBD1; v_gene: TRBV2; CDR3aa: ASSPRLGQAVYEQF
d_gene: TRBD2; v_gene: TRBV6-2/TRBV6-3; CDR3aa: ASSYSTSGGETQY
d_gene: NA; v_gene: TRBV30; CDR3aa: AWRARSQETQY
d_gene: TRBD1; v_gene: TRBV7-9; CDR3aa: ASSSPPGQGGNTQY
d_gene: TRBD1; v_gene: TRBV5-1; CDR3aa: ASSLTGTATNEKLF
d_gene: NA; v_gene: TRBV2; CDR3aa: ASRASGELREQY
d_gene: TRBD1; v_gene: TRBV30; CDR3aa: AWTPRDRGLRNEQF